Below, 15 T cell receptor beta chains from the same sample are listed, as sequenced in a study of cytomegalovirus exposure and HLA in healthy donors. PCR involved 60 Vbeta and 13 Jbeta primers. Libraries were prepared by immunoSEQ multiplex PCR; TCRdb keeps only in-frame clonotypes and omits some of them. The table lists tens of thousands of clones, approximately 70% of them singletons. Sequenced input: PBMCs. These TCRs come from a man aged 55 to 70 in good health and CMV-seropositive.

The rearrangement joins TRBV4-1 to TRBJ2-5; the D gene is possibly TRBD2 (7 bases). V was trimmed by 0 bases and J by 5 bases, leaving 13 bases between them. Per the germline V gene, CDR1 is MGHRA and CDR2 is YSYEKL. There are 15 residues in the CDR3. The CDR3 DNA is TGCGCCAGCAGCCAAGAGGGAGGGGGAGAGGAGACCCAGTACTTC. It encodes CASSQEGGGEETQYF.

The chain links TRBV6-6 to TRBJ2-2, with TRBD1 identical over 8 bases. V lost 10 bases, J lost 13 bases, and 11 bases stayed unmatched. The length of the CDR3 is 12 residues. CDR1 and CDR2 from the germline V gene are MNHNY and SVGAGI (reference sequence). The CDR3 DNA sequence: TGTGCCACCCGGCCCCGGGACAGGCCGCTGTTTTTT. It translates to CATRPRDRPLFF.

This clone was recorded a few times. V and J are TRBV4-1 and TRBJ2-7; D is possibly TRBD1 (5 bases). The germline V and J ends were trimmed by 4 bases and 4 bases, with 17 bases remaining between them. Germline assignment: CDR1 MGHRA and CDR2 YSYEKL. This CDR3 comprises 15 residues. CDR3 residues: CASSPTDSRGYEQYF. As DNA, the CDR3 is TGCGCCAGCAGCCCAACCGACAGCAGAGGTTACGAGCAGTACTTC.

The chain links TRBV7-2 to TRBJ2-3, with 16 nucleotides matching TRBD2. Germline V gene data show CDR1 as SGHTA and CDR2 as FQGNSA. The length of the CDR3 is 19 residues. V lost 5 bases to trimming and J lost 2 bases; unmatched junction nucleotides: 10. CDR3 sequence reads: CASSPRGTSGGGFTDTQYF. For the CDR3, the DNA is TGTGCCAGCAGCCCCAGAGGGACTAGCGGGGGGGGGTTCACAGATACGCAGTATTTT.

The chain uses TRBV11-3 and TRBJ2-1, with 13 bases fitting TRBD2. V trimming: 5 bases; J trimming: 9 bases; junction bases outside the gene matches: 13. There are 17 residues in the CDR3. CDR1 is SGHNT, CDR2 YENEEA, per germline. The CDR3 loop reads CASSGRTSGSTTGEQFF. The CDR3 bases are TGTGCCAGCAGCGGCAGGACTAGCGGGAGTACGACGGGTGAGCAGTTCTTC.

The chain links TRBV19 to TRBJ1-1, with D hard to call. V was pared by 3 bases and J by 6 bases, with 11 bases between. The V gene's germline CDR1 is LNHDA and CDR2 SQIVND (reference sequence). This CDR3 spans 13 amino acids. This CDR3 is CASSMEVTAEAFF. The CDR3 bases are TGTGCCAGTAGTATGGAGGTCACGGCTGAAGCTTTCTTT.

V gene TRBV5-1 combines with J gene TRBJ2-1, with 8 bases matching TRBD2. This CDR3 has 16 amino acids. CDR1 and CDR2 (germline): SGHRS, YFSETQ. After removal of 3 bases from V and 8 bases from J, the junction contained 13 bases not matched to a gene. CDR3 DNA sequence: TGCGCCAGCAGCTCAGTTACTAGCGGAGTGGGGGATGAGCAGTTCTTC. Its translation is CASSSVTSGVGDEQFF.

This clone was seen once. This rearrangement joins TRBV13 to TRBJ2-7; TRBD2 is a possible D gene (6 bases). V shed 4 bases and J shed 5 bases, with 18 bases lying between them. Germline V gene sequence: CDR1 PRHDT, CDR2 FYEKMQ (reference sequence). The CDR3 loop spans 15 amino acids. Written as DNA, the CDR3 is TGTGCCAGCAGCTCCCGATCCGGGGGAAGTAACGAGCAGTACTTC. Protein product: CASSSRSGGSNEQYF.

The rearrangement uses TRBV7-8 and TRBJ1-1; tentative D call: TRBD1 (5 bases). CDR1 and CDR2 (germline): SGHVS, FQNEAQ. V was trimmed by 5 bases and J by 4 bases, leaving 14 bases between them. The length of the CDR3 is 14 residues. For the CDR3, the DNA is TGTGCCAGCAGCCCGACCTGGGGGGGCACTGAAGCTTTCTTT. Translating it yields CASSPTWGGTEAFF.

The rearrangement joins TRBV27 to TRBJ2-1, with 9 bases aligning to TRBD2. CDR1 is MNHEY, CDR2 SMNVEV, per germline (reference sequence). CDR3 length: 16 amino acids. The V gene end was trimmed by 5 bases and the J gene end by 1 base; junction bases not matched to a gene: 6. The CDR3 protein is CASSVRLAGSYNEQFF. The CDR3 bases are TGTGCCAGCAGTGTCCGGCTAGCGGGATCCTACAATGAGCAGTTCTTC.

This clone was counted once. This chain links TRBV4-1 with TRBJ2-3; 8 bases map to TRBD1. Germline CDR1 MGHRA, CDR2 YSYEKL. The CDR3 is 15 residues long. Trimming cost V 4 bases and J 1 base; bases outside gene matches: 4. The CDR3 sequence is CASSPLTGGTDTQYF. The DNA for the CDR3 is TGCGCCAGCAGCCCCTTGACAGGGGGCACAGATACGCAGTATTTT.

The chain has TRBV11-2 and TRBJ2-3; D may be TRBD2 (5 bases). Trimming stripped 5 bases from V and 6 bases from J, with 12 bases between. Germline lookup yields CDR1 SGHAT and CDR2 FQNNGV. The CDR3 is 13 residues long. CDR3 in amino acids: CASSNGPGDTQYF. The CDR3, as DNA: TGTGCCAGCAGCAACGGACCGGGGGATACGCAGTATTTT.

The chain combines TRBV2 with TRBJ1-6, with D possibly being TRBD1 (5 bases). V lost 5 bases and J lost 7, with 15 bases in between. Germline loops: CDR1 SNHLY, CDR2 FYNNEI. The CDR3 extends over 15 amino acids. CDR3 in DNA: TGTGCCAGCAGTCGGAGGGGAGAGGGAAATTCACCCCTCCACTTT. Its translation is CASSRRGEGNSPLHF.

The V call is TRBV10-2, the J call TRBJ2-3; 9 bases are a match to TRBD2. The ends lost 5 bases at V and 0 bases at J; junction bases unmatched: 3. The CDR3 is 15 amino acids. The germline gives CDR1 WSHSY, CDR2 SAAADI. Here the CDR3 reads CASSRTSESTDTQYF. The CDR3 DNA is TGCGCCAGCAGTAGGACTAGCGAAAGCACAGATACGCAGTATTTT.

V gene TRBV4-2 combines with J gene TRBJ2-1, with TRBD2 identical over 11 bases. The germline CDR1 and CDR2 sequences are LGHNA and YNFKEQ. V lost 6 bases to trimming and J lost 8 bases; unmatched junction nucleotides: 3. The CDR3 has 13 amino acids. The CDR3 nucleotides are TGTGCCAGCAGACAGGGACTAGCGGATGAGCAGTTCTTC. This codes for CASRQGLADEQFF.